This T cell receptor beta chain was recovered during a study of blood T cell repertoires in COVID-19. In its sample, this clone was seen many times. TCRdb's copy holds only in-frame clones and misses some; the assay was immunoSEQ multiplex PCR. The sample yields under 400,000 clones, over 75% seen once. The sequenced sample consisted of PBMCs or T cells enriched from blood (not recorded which). The receptor was isolated from a man in his forties in a cohort exposed to, infected with or recovered from COVID-19 (not recorded which).

The CDR3, as DNA: TGTGCCAGCAGTTACAGGGGGCCGACCATCACAGATACGCAGTATTTT. Protein product: CASSYRGPTITDTQYF. The chain is built from TRBV6-6 and TRBJ2-3; 7 bases are shared with TRBD1. CDR1 is MNHNY, CDR2 SVGAGI, per germline (reference sequence). J was trimmed by 2 bases and V by 2 bases; bases with no gene match: 7. The length of the CDR3 is 16 residues.